Given below is one T cell receptor (beta chain) in context. Method: immunoSEQ multiplex PCR; TCRdb's copy keeps in-frame clones and lacks some. The table shows about 2,500 clones, with approximately 71% occurring only once. This sample is part of a study of primary melanoma T cells and metastatic recurrence. CDR3 length: 14 residues. The ends lost 7 bases at V and 1 base at J; junction bases unmatched: 6. CDR1 is SQVTM and CDR2 is ANQGSEA in the germline V gene. V is TRBV29-1 and J is TRBJ1-1; 10 nucleotides line up with TRBD1. The specimen was melanoma tumor tissue. The receptor comes from a human donor with melanoma. The CDR3 sequence: CSARTGGTNTEAFF. The CDR3 DNA reads TGCAGCGCCCGGACAGGGGGTACGAACACTGAAGCTTTCTTT. Full variable domain (missing parts from reference TRBV29-1 and TRBJ1-1): SAVISQKPSRDICQRGTSLTIQCQVDSQVTMMFWYRQQPGQSLTLIATANQGSEATYESGFVIDKFPISRPNLTFSTLTVSNMSPEDSSIYLCSARTGGTNTEAFFGQGTRLTVV.